These 32 T cell receptor beta chains share one sample of origin, sequenced in a study of cytomegalovirus exposure and HLA in healthy donors (dated by TCRdb to about 2017). Libraries were prepared through the immunoSEQ multiplex PCR assay. A mixture of 60 forward primers for TCR Vbeta segments and 13 reverse primers for TCR Jbeta segments was used in the multiplex PCR. TCRdb stores this immuneACCESS table with in-frame sequences only. Part of the clones is absent; in the studies checked, under half of the shortfall reflects unresolved V genes, and no reason is known for the rest. The sample table shows 20,000 to 30,000 clones, and 70% are seen once. The top ten clones comprise roughly 4% of the sample. The sequencing sample was made of PBMCs. These receptors were obtained from a woman between 50 and 59 years old in good health and CMV-seronegative.

J is TRBJ2-2 and V is TRBV7-7; no clear D. The CDR3 loop spans 13 amino acids. V was clipped by 2 bases and J by 5 bases, with 6 bases between them. CDR1 is SSHAT, CDR2 FNYEAQ, per germline (reference sequence). The DNA of the CDR3 is TGTGCCAGCAGCTTACTTGAGACCGGGGAGCTGTTTTTT. This codes for CASSLLETGELFF.

The V call is TRBV2, the J call TRBJ2-1; D is perhaps TRBD1 (6 bases). In germline, CDR1 is SNHLY, CDR2 FYNNEI. V was clipped by 4 bases and J by 8 bases, with 21 bases between them. This CDR3 has 16 amino acids. Here the CDR3 DNA reads TGTGCCAGCAGTGGCAGGGGCCGGGGTGGGTATGATGAGCAGTTCTTC. This sequence encodes CASSGRGRGGYDEQFF.

CDR3 protein: CASHGDGQPQHF. The CDR3 region has the DNA TGTGCCAGCCACGGGGATGGTCAGCCCCAGCATTTT. The chain combines TRBV2 with TRBJ1-5, with D unresolved. The CDR3 has 12 amino acids. Trimming stripped 8 bases from V and 6 bases from J, with 11 bases between. From germline, CDR1 is SNHLY and CDR2 FYNNEI.

The chain combines TRBV29-1 with TRBJ1-2; D remains unclear. Germline-derived CDR1 and CDR2 are SQVTM and ANQGSEA. The CDR3 loop spans 12 amino acids. The CDR3, as DNA: TGCAGTATAGGAGCCTCGAACTATGGCTACACCTTC. Translated, it gives CSIGASNYGYTF.

J is TRBJ2-7 and V is TRBV14; 8 nucleotides agree with TRBD1. The V gene end was trimmed by 4 bases and the J gene end by 3 bases; junction bases not matched to a gene: 5. This CDR3 comprises 14 residues. The germline V gene encodes CDR1 SGHDN and CDR2 FVKESK. The CDR3 loop reads CASSRQGRFYEQYF. The CDR3 bases are TGTGCCAGCAGCCGACAGGGGAGATTCTACGAGCAGTACTTC.

This clone was counted only a few times. CDR3 in DNA: TGTGCCAGCAGCTTAGGCGTGGGACTCCTCTCCTACGAGCAGTACTTC. The encoded protein is CASSLGVGLLSYEQYF. The chain carries TRBV7-6 and TRBJ2-7; D may be TRBD2 (6 bases). Germline CDR1 SGHVS, CDR2 FNYEAQ. V shed 1 base and J shed 0 bases, with 13 bases lying between them. The CDR3 loop spans 16 amino acids.

In DNA form, the CDR3 reads TGTGCCAGCAGCTTATGGGGTAGCGGGGGGGCCGAGCAGTACTTC. Translating it yields CASSLWGSGGAEQYF. The chain employs TRBV13 and TRBJ2-7; TRBD2 agrees at 11 bases. J lost 6 bases, V lost 2 bases, and 6 bases had no gene match. The CDR3 is made up of 15 amino acids. Germline V CDR1 and CDR2: PRHDT, FYEKMQ (reference sequence).

The V gene is TRBV6-5, the J gene TRBJ1-3; possible D gene TRBD1, 6 bases. Trimming left V 6 bases short and J 0 bases short, with 9 bases between. Germline CDR1 MNHEY, CDR2 SVGAGI. The CDR3 spans 14 residues. CDR3 residues: CASRTGISGNTIYF. The CDR3 DNA reads as TGTGCCAGCAGGACAGGTATCTCTGGAAACACCATATATTTT.

The chain is built from TRBV7-8 and TRBJ1-3, with a tentative D call TRBD1 (6 bases). V was trimmed by 6 bases and J by 3 bases, leaving 12 bases between them. The length of the CDR3 is 14 residues. Germline values: CDR1 SGHVS, CDR2 FQNEAQ. The CDR3 DNA reads TGTGCCAGCAGGTCGGACAGATTTGGAAACACCATATATTTT. Translation: CASRSDRFGNTIYF.

The chain carries TRBV14 and TRBJ2-7; TRBD2 agrees at 9 bases. Germline V gene sequence: CDR1 SGHDN, CDR2 FVKESK. V shed 3 bases and J 6 bases; nucleotides not matched to a gene: 6. CDR3 length equals 14 residues. The CDR3 nucleotides are TGTGCCAGCAGCCACCTGCGGGAGGGCCGCGAGCAGTACTTC. Residues: CASSHLREGREQYF.

The chain employs TRBV25-1 and TRBJ2-7; D call uncertain. Trimming removed 7 bases at V and 5 bases at J, with 12 bases between. Germline CDR1 and CDR2: MGHDK and SYGVNS. The CDR3 covers 12 residues. The CDR3 protein is CASTQVEHEQYF. In nucleotides, the CDR3 is TGTGCCAGCACCCAAGTAGAACACGAGCAGTACTTC.

The rearrangement uses TRBV18 and TRBJ1-1, with a tentative D call TRBD1 (6 bases). Deletions cut 5 bases from V and 1 base from J, with 11 bases between. The germline CDR1 and CDR2 sequences are KGHSH and LQKENI. The CDR3 has 14 residues. As DNA, the CDR3 is TGTGCCAGCTCAGAGGGGGTCAAGAACACTGAAGCTTTCTTT. This encodes CASSEGVKNTEAFF.

The V and J genes are TRBV5-1 and TRBJ2-3; D is uncertain. Trimming removed 3 bases at V and 1 base at J, with 6 bases between. Per germline, CDR1 SGHRS and CDR2 YFSETQ. This CDR3 spans 13 amino acids. The CDR3 nucleotides read TGCGCCAGCAGCTCCCAGGGCACAGATACGCAGTATTTT. Translating gives CASSSQGTDTQYF.

The chain is built from TRBV28 and TRBJ2-3; D is unclear. CDR3 size: 13 residues. The V end lost 11 bases, the J end lost 1 base, and 13 bases lay between the germline ends. Germline V gene lookup returns CDR1 MDHEN and CDR2 SYDVKM. CDR3 DNA: TGTGCCGCCGCGCCGGTACGCACAGATACGCAGTATTTT. It encodes CAAAPVRTDTQYF.

CDR3 region: CAISSRETYEQYF. CDR3 coding DNA: TGTGCCATCAGTTCAAGGGAGACCTACGAGCAGTACTTC. V usage is TRBV10-3 and J usage is TRBJ2-7; D might be TRBD2 (5 bases). This CDR3 has 13 amino acids. CDR1 is ENHRY and CDR2 is SYGVKD in the germline V gene. V was cut by 5 bases and J by 2 bases, with 10 bases left in between.

V is TRBV6-5 and J is TRBJ1-4, with D perhaps matching TRBD1 (5 bases). The germline CDR1 and CDR2 sequences are MNHEY and SVGAGI. CDR3 size: 14 residues. V lost 6 bases and J lost 5, with 13 bases in between. The CDR3 DNA sequence: TGTGCCAGCAGCAGAACGGGACTAAATGAAAAACTGTTTTTT. Its translation: CASSRTGLNEKLFF.

This chain links TRBV5-1 with TRBJ1-1, with D perhaps TRBD1 (6 bases). The CDR3 covers 15 residues. Germline V gives CDR1 SGHRS, CDR2 YFSETQ. Trimming removed 0 bases from V and 0 bases from J, with 9 bases in between. In DNA form, the CDR3 reads TGCGCCAGCAGCTTGGGGGCAGGGGTGAACACTGAAGCTTTCTTT. Its translation: CASSLGAGVNTEAFF.

V and J are TRBV29-1 and TRBJ1-1; TRBD1 aligns across 7 bases. The CDR3 contains 12 residues. Germline V gene lookup returns CDR1 SQVTM and CDR2 ANQGSEA. J gave up 5 bases and V 5 bases, and 5 bases lay outside the gene matches. The chain's CDR3 is CSVQGQTTEAFF. CDR3 bases: TGCAGCGTTCAGGGACAGACGACTGAAGCTTTCTTT. Full variable domain (remainder filled in from reference TRBV29-1 and TRBJ1-1): SAVISQKPSRDICQRGTSLTIQCQVDSQVTMMFWYRQQPGQSLTLIATANQGSEATYESGFVIDKFPISRPNLTFSTLTVSNMSPEDSSIYLCSVQGQTTEAFFGQGTRLTVV.

The V call is TRBV5-1, the J call TRBJ2-1, with 7 bases that match TRBD2. The CDR3 loop spans 17 amino acids. Germline-derived CDR1 and CDR2 are SGHRS and YFSETQ. J gave up 9 bases and V 1 base, and 16 bases lay outside the gene matches. This CDR3 reads CASSLNSRTRGSGEQFF. The CDR3 DNA reads TGCGCCAGCAGCTTGAACTCTCGGACTAGAGGTTCGGGTGAGCAGTTCTTC.

The V and J genes are TRBV9 and TRBJ1-4; maybe TRBD1 (6 bases). Trimming stripped 2 bases from V and 7 bases from J, with 15 bases between. The length of the CDR3 is 15 residues. Germline CDR1 reads SGDLS; CDR2 reads YYNGEE. CDR3 loop: CASSVGGTSGEKLFF. CDR3 DNA: TGTGCCAGCAGCGTCGGGGGGACATCCGGTGAAAAACTGTTTTTT.

The V call is TRBV15, the J call TRBJ2-7, with TRBD2 matching 7 bases. Germline CDR1 reads LNHNV; CDR2 reads YYDKDF (reference sequence). This CDR3 is built from 15 residues. With V trimmed by 0 bases and J by 9 bases, 11 bases remained unmatched. CDR3 in amino acids: CATSRDRGPASGQYF. CDR3 DNA sequence: TGTGCCACCAGCAGAGATCGGGGCCCGGCTAGCGGGCAGTACTTC.

This clone was detected only once. V usage is TRBV21-1 and J usage is TRBJ1-2. TRBV21-1 represents a pseudogene. The length of the CDR3 is 13 residues. The CDR3 region is CASINTTNYGYTF. The CDR3 DNA reads TGTGCCAGCATCAATACTACTAACTATGGCTACACCTTC.

The chain links TRBV6-5 to TRBJ1-5; 7 bases match TRBD1. CDR1 is MNHEY and CDR2 is SVGAGI in the germline V gene. V was pared by 4 bases and J by 3 bases, with 9 bases of the junction left unmatched. CDR3 length equals 16 residues. The CDR3 region is CASSSRSTGHNQPQHF. The CDR3 DNA reads TGTGCCAGCAGTTCCCGGTCGACAGGGCACAATCAGCCCCAGCATTTT.

The V call is TRBV19, the J call TRBJ2-7, with D possibly TRBD1 on 5 matching bases. The germline V and J ends were trimmed by 7 bases and 6 bases, with 19 bases remaining between them. CDR3 length equals 14 residues. Germline values: CDR1 LNHDA, CDR2 SQIVND (reference sequence). The CDR3 spells CASTALGRASEQYF. The DNA of the CDR3 is TGTGCCAGTACCGCCCTGGGCAGGGCCAGCGAGCAGTACTTC.

This clone was counted between two and nine times. The rearrangement joins TRBV4-1 to TRBJ2-7, with 12 bases aligning to TRBD2. The CDR3 has 16 residues. From germline, CDR1 is MGHRA and CDR2 YSYEKL. V shed 2 bases, J shed 3 bases, and the junction held 5 bases outside the gene matches. The CDR3 is CASSQPTSGRSYEQYF. DNA for the CDR3: TGCGCCAGCAGCCAACCTACTAGCGGGAGGAGCTACGAGCAGTACTTC.

This clone was counted a single time. V and J are TRBV6-6 and TRBJ2-3; 13 bases align to TRBD2. From germline, CDR1 is MNHNY and CDR2 SVGAGI (reference sequence). After removal of 5 bases from V and 5 bases from J, the junction contained 7 bases not matched to a gene. This CDR3 has 16 residues. Here the CDR3 DNA reads TGTGCCAGCAGTCAACTAGCGGGGGGGCCTGGAGATACGCAGTATTTT. It specifies CASSQLAGGPGDTQYF.

J is TRBJ1-2 and V is TRBV7-9, with 7 positions matching TRBD1. Germline V gives CDR1 SEHNR, CDR2 FQNEAQ (reference sequence). The CDR3 is 15 residues long. V trimming: 5 bases; J trimming: 5 bases; junction bases outside the gene matches: 11. CDR3 sequence: CASSLLDREAYGYTF. The DNA for the CDR3 is TGTGCCAGCAGCCTACTTGACAGGGAGGCGTATGGCTACACCTTC.

The chain combines TRBV10-3 with TRBJ1-5; 7 bases match TRBD1. CDR1 is ENHRY and CDR2 is SYGVKD in the germline V gene. There are 14 residues in the CDR3. The ends lost 2 bases at V and 4 bases at J; junction bases unmatched: 2. CDR3 protein: CAISETQGNQPQHF. The CDR3 nucleotides are TGTGCCATCAGTGAGACACAGGGGAATCAGCCCCAGCATTTT.

This chain uses TRBV6-1 with TRBJ1-2, with D perhaps TRBD1 (5 bases). Per the germline V gene, CDR1 is MNHNS and CDR2 is SASEGT. Deletions cut 1 base from V and 4 bases from J, with 13 bases between. The CDR3 covers 15 residues. The CDR3: CASSEGSGGGYGYTF. DNA of the CDR3: TGTGCCAGCAGTGAAGGCTCCGGCGGGGGCTATGGCTACACCTTC.

The CDR3 DNA is TGTGCCAGCGGCCCCGGGGGTGAAAAACTGTTTTTT. Translation gives CASGPGGEKLFF. The chain joins TRBV9 to TRBJ1-4; the D gene is possibly TRBD1 (5 bases). Trimming shortened V by 7 bases and J by 7 bases, and 11 bases separated the two germline ends. CDR1 is SGDLS and CDR2 is YYNGEE in the germline V gene. CDR3 size: 12 residues.

The J gene is TRBJ2-6, the V gene TRBV7-9; D call uncertain. There are 15 residues in the CDR3. Germline V CDR1 and CDR2: SEHNR, FQNEAQ (reference sequence). The V gene lost 4 bases and the J gene lost 0 bases, with 7 bases spanning the gap. For the CDR3, the DNA is TGTGCCAGCAGCTCCACAGACTCTGGGGCCAACGTCCTGACTTTC. Protein sequence: CASSSTDSGANVLTF.

This sequence joins TRBV6-1 and TRBJ2-7; TRBD1 is a possible D gene (5 bases). The ends were cut back, 1 base at V and 0 bases at J, with 10 bases in the middle. CDR3 length: 15 amino acids. From germline, CDR1 is MNHNS and CDR2 SASEGT. For the CDR3, the DNA is TGTGCCAGCAGTGAAGGGACATTTAGCTCCTACGAGCAGTACTTC. Translated, it gives CASSEGTFSSYEQYF.